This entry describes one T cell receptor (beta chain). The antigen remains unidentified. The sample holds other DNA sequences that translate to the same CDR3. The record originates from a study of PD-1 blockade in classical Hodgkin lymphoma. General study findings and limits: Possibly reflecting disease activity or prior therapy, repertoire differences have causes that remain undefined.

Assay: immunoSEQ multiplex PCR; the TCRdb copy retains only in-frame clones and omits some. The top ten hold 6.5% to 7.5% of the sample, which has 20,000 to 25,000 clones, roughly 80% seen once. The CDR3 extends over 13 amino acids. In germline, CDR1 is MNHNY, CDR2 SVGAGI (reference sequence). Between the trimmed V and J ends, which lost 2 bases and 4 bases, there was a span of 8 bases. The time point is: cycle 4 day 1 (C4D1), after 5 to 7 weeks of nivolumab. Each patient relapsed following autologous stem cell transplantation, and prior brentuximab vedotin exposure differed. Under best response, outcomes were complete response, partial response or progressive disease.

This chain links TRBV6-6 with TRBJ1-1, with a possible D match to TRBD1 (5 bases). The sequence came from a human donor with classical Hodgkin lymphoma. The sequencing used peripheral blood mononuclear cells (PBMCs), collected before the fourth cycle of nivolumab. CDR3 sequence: CASSYRGRTEAFF. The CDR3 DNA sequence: TGTGCCAGCAGTTACAGGGGCCGCACTGAAGCTTTCTTT.